This TCR beta chain comes out of a study of T cell repertoires in cytomegalovirus infection. Points from the study as a whole: HLA-C-restricted CMV clonotypes gave the most frequent clonotype in two of eight donors.

Via MiXCR, TCRdb re-called the reads, giving one row per CDR3 protein. The sample has 100,000 to 150,000 distinct CDR3 sequences, almost 9% seen once. The length of the CDR3 is 14 residues. Trimming removed 5 bases from V and 2 bases from J, with 13 bases in between. In germline, CDR1 is MDHEN, CDR2 SYDVKM. Worth noting for this clonotype: Its antigen is as yet unknown.

The clonotype comes from a human donor in good health (CMV status not recorded). Some clones in this sample may be carry-over from other donors' samples. The sample consisted of PBMCs. The chain joins TRBV28 to TRBJ2-7; no clear D gene. The CDR3 loop reads CASSAYRDTYEQYF. The CDR3 DNA reads as TGTGCCAGCAGTGCCTACAGAGATACCTACGAGCAGTACTTC.